This T cell receptor beta chain was profiled in a study of CD4 T cells in relation to SARS-CoV-2 and coronaviruses. About the study: ViraFEST: approximately 10-day antigen culture of PBMCs, then TCR beta CDR3 sequencing. Controls used an HIV-1 Nef peptide pool or no peptide.

The method was immunoSEQ multiplex PCR; TCRdb's version includes in-frame clones alone and lacks a portion of them. The table lists over 15,000 clones, around three quarters of them singletons, with around 30% in the top ten. A word on this clone: Its specificity is unknown.

Unexposed donor CD4+ T cells date from about 2011-2019, before the COVID-19 pandemic. After 10 to 11 days of culture, CD4+ T cells were isolated. As cell numbers allowed, unexposed-donor CD4+ T cells faced SARS-CoV-2 S/N and four cold-coronavirus spikes. PBMCs were plated at two million per well in IL-2-containing medium. The CDR3 is 13 amino acids. The gene calls are TRBV21-1 and TRBJ1-6. TRBV21-1 is deemed a pseudogene. This TCR derives from a human donor in good health. The specimen sequenced was CD4+ T cells from PBMCs, cultured in vitro. The CDR3 spells CASSSGGFSPLHF. The CDR3 DNA is TGTGCCAGCAGCTCCGGGGGTTTTTCACCCCTCCACTTT.